This TCR beta chain appears in the sequencing data of a study of shared clonotypes between healthy human individuals. Study-level information: Each donor's CD4 naive and CD4 memory cells filled three plates apiece, CD8 naive two, and CD8 memory one. Study-wide results and caveats: Shared across a handful of donors were about 4.8% of the naive CD4 clonotypes. Exclusively blood specimens were collected; tissue repertoires likely differ.

Between the trimmed V and J ends, which lost 4 bases and 6 bases, there was a span of 12 bases. This CDR3 is 13 amino acids long. The germline CDR1 and CDR2 sequences are SNHLY and FYNNEI. Of note for this clone: Its target is not known.

Division of CD4+ cells produced a CD45RA+ naive subset and a CD45RA-negative memory subset. TCRdb's table, derived via immunoSEQ multiplex PCR, lists solely in-frame clones and lacks some. The sample has about 2.4 million clones, more than 90% seen once. The receptor comes from a young man in good health. This chain uses TRBV2 with TRBJ2-5; possibly TRBD2 for D (5 bases). Material: naive CD4+ T cells sorted from blood. Subset noted: CD45RA+ positively selected. The CDR3 spells CASSVSGEKTQYF. The CDR3 DNA reads TGTGCCAGCAGTGTTTCCGGGGAAAAGACCCAGTACTTC.